This T cell receptor beta chain originates from a study of blood T cell repertoires in COVID-19. About the research overall: Samples representing acute and convalescent COVID-19 were sourced from the United States, Italy and Spain. The analysed material was cDNA or gDNA that came from T cells, B-cell-depleted T cells, or PBMCs.

Those enrolled in Seattle joined during active infection and were followed longitudinally afterward. V was cut by 7 bases and J by 6 bases, with 14 bases left in between. Germline-derived CDR1 and CDR2 are SGHTA and FQGNSA. CDR3 length equals 13 residues. In the original workflow: Amplification with reference gene primers provided the estimates of nucleated cell counts. Libraries were prepared by immunoSEQ multiplex PCR; TCRdb keeps only in-frame clonotypes and omits some of them. That table furnishes V, J and clone size, whereas the DNA furnished D and trimming. The profile covers tens of thousands of clones, with 90% appearing a single time and less than 0.55% taken by the ten largest.

The TCR originated in a man in his fifties with COVID-19, enrolled during active disease. The chain recombines TRBV7-2 with TRBJ2-3; D gene ambiguous. Source material: peripheral blood. CDR3 loop: CASTLNLLDTQYF. CDR3 nucleotide sequence: TGTGCCAGCACCCTAAACCTCCTCGATACGCAGTATTTT.